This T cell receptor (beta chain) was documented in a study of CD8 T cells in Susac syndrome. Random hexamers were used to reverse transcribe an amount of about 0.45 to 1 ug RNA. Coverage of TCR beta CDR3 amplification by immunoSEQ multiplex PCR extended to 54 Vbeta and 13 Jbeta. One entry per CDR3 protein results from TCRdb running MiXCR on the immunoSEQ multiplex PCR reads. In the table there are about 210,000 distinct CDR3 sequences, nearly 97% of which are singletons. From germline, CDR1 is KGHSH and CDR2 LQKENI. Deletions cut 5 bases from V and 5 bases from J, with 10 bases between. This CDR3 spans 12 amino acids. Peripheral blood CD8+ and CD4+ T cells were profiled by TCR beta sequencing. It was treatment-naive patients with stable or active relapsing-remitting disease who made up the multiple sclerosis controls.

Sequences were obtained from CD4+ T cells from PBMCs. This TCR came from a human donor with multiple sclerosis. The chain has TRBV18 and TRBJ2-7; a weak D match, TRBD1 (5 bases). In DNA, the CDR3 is TGTGCCAGCTCATCTCAGGGCCACGAGCAGTACTTC. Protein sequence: CASSSQGHEQYF.